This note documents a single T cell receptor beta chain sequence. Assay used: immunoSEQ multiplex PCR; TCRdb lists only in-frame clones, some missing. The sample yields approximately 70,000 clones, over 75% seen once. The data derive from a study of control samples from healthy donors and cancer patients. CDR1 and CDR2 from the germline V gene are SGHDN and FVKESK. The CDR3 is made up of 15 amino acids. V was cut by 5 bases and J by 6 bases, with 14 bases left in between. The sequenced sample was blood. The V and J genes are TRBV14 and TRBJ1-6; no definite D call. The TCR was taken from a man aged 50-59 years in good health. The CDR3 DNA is TGTGCCAGCAGCTCGGCACCGGGTCTTAATTCACCCCTCCACTTT. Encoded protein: CASSSAPGLNSPLHF.